The rows below give T cell receptor beta chains drawn from one sample of a study of Ad26.COV2.S vaccination and SARS-CoV-2 variants. Some clones are missing from TCRdb's copy, which holds only in-frame ones; the method was immunoSEQ multiplex PCR. The sample holds over 200,000 clones, around nine tenths seen once. Source: peripheral blood, taken in a trial of Ad26.COV2.S vaccine versus placebo. Receptors were obtained from a person aged 18 to 65 who received the Ad26.COV2.S COVID-19 vaccine or a placebo. Each CDR3 is given with its conserved first and last residue. The D gene is left open where the match is weak. A row's size may be missing; if present it is once, few, many or a size class.

clone size	D gene	V gene	J gene	CDR3 DNA	CDR3 protein
.	.	TRBV9	TRBJ1-6	TGTGCCAGCTGGGGAGGGGGTAATTCACCCCTCCACTTT	CASWGGGNSPLHF
.	TRBD1	TRBV28	TRBJ2-1	TGTGCCAGCAGTGCCCGGACAGGGGCCAATGAGCAGTTCTTC	CASSARTGANEQFF
.	.	TRBV7-6	TRBJ2-5	TGTGCCAGCAGCCCACGTACGATTCCAGAGACCCAGTACTTC	CASSPRTIPETQYF
.	TRBD1	TRBV19	TRBJ1-5	TGTGCCAGTAGTAGGGAAGGACAGGGGGTTGGAAGCAATCAGCCCCAGCATTTT	CASSREGQGVGSNQPQHF
.	.	TRBV2	TRBJ1-5	TGTGCCGTAGGCGGGGGCGGCAATCAGCCCCAGCATTTT	CAVGGGGNQPQHF
.	.	TRBV27	TRBJ2-7	TGTGCCAGCAGTTTGCAGGCAGATGGCTACGAGCAGTACTTC	CASSLQADGYEQYF
.	.	TRBV19	TRBJ1-1	TGTGCCAGTAGTATAGATCACGAAGATATGAACACTGAAGCTTTCTTT	CASSIDHEDMNTEAFF
.	.	TRBV28	TRBJ1-4	TGTGCCACTTTCGGGATACCGCCGCTTAATGAAAAACTGTTTTTT	CATFGIPPLNEKLFF
.	TRBD2	TRBV7-2	TRBJ2-1	TGTGCCAGCAGCTTAGACGGCGGGGGGCCTCGGGAGCAGTTCTTC	CASSLDGGGPREQFF
few	.	TRBV6-4	TRBJ2-1	TGTGCCAGCAGTGACTCGAGCCCTAGCTCCTACAATGAGCAGTTCTTC	CASSDSSPSSYNEQFF
.	.	TRBV6-4	TRBJ2-7	TGTGCCAGCAGACCCTTCAATCGCTGCTGGGAGCAGTACTTC	CASRPFNRCWEQYF
.	TRBD1	TRBV7-2	TRBJ1-5	TGTGCCAGCAGCTTAGTAGGGACAGGGAGCAATCAGCCCCAGCATTTT	CASSLVGTGSNQPQHF
.	TRBD2	TRBV3-1/TRBV3-2	TRBJ2-1	TGTGCCAGCAGCCGACTAGCGGTCGACAATGAGCAGTTCTTC	CASSRLAVDNEQFF
.	.	TRBV27	TRBJ2-7	TGTGCCAGCAGTCCACACACAGGGTACTACGAGCAGTACTTC	CASSPHTGYYEQYF
.	TRBD2	TRBV28	TRBJ2-1	TGTGCCAGCAGTTCAGGGGGACTAGCGGGGACGGGGTCCTACAATGAGCAGTTCTTC	CASSSGGLAGTGSYNEQFF
.	TRBD1	TRBV7-9	TRBJ1-1	TGTGCCGGATCCACAGGGGATACTACTGAAGCTTTCTTT	CAGSTGDTTEAFF
.	.	TRBV5-1	TRBJ1-1	TGCGCCAGCAGCTTGGGTACAGGGTTGAACACTGAAGCTTTCTTT	CASSLGTGLNTEAFF
.	.	TRBV4-3	TRBJ2-7	TGCGCCAGCAGCCAAGACAGGGCCTCCGCTTCCTACGAGCAGTACTTC	CASSQDRASASYEQYF
.	.	TRBV5-1	TRBJ2-2	TGCGCCAGCAGCTTGGGGCGGGGGCCCGGGAACGCAGAGCTGTTTTTT	CASSLGRGPGNAELFF
.	TRBD1	TRBV11-1	TRBJ2-3	TGTGCCAGCAGCTCCGGGACAGGGGTCACAGATACGCAGTATTTT	CASSSGTGVTDTQYF
.	.	TRBV7-8	TRBJ2-2	TGTGCCAGCAGTTCCCCGCGCACCGGGGAGCTGTTTTTT	CASSSPRTGELFF
.	TRBD2	TRBV7-9	TRBJ2-7	TGTGCCAGCAGCCTGGCGAGCGGGGCCTACGAGCAGTACTTC	CASSLASGAYEQYF
.	.	TRBV10-3	TRBJ2-7	TGTGCCATCAGTGAGTCTAGTTACGAGCAGTACTTC	CAISESSYEQYF
.	.	TRBV19	TRBJ2-3	TGTGCCAGTAGCTTAGGTAGGCGTATTGGGGATACGCAGTATTTT	CASSLGRRIGDTQYF
once	TRBD2	TRBV6-5	TRBJ2-7	TGTGCCAGCAGGGGAGCGGGGGTATCCTCCTACGAGCAGTACTTC	CASRGAGVSSYEQYF
few	.	TRBV30	TRBJ2-2	TGTGCCTGGAGTGATGCCGGGGAGCTGTTTTTT	CAWSDAGELFF
.	.	TRBV14	TRBJ2-1	TGTGCCAGCAGCCAAGAAGGAGGGGATGAGCAGTTCTTC	CASSQEGGDEQFF
.	.	TRBV3-1/TRBV3-2	TRBJ1-1	TGTGCCAGCAGCCCGAGGGGGAACACTGAAGCTTTCTTT	CASSPRGNTEAFF
.	.	TRBV5-1	TRBJ1-1	TGCGCCAGCAGCTTGGGGGACAACGCTTTCTTT	CASSLGDNAFF
once	.	TRBV19	TRBJ2-3	TGTGCCAGTAGTGTCGGGGGCACAGATACGCAGTATTTT	CASSVGGTDTQYF
.	.	TRBV28	TRBJ1-6	TGTGCCAGCAGTTTGGGGCTATCCTATAATTCACCCCTCCACTTT	CASSLGLSYNSPLHF
.	.	TRBV4-3	TRBJ2-7	TGCGCCAGCAGCCAAGAGGCGAGGGATTCCTACGAGCAGTACTTC	CASSQEARDSYEQYF
once	TRBD1	TRBV29-1	TRBJ2-5	TGCAGCGTTGAAAGGACAGGGGGCGTGGGAGAGACCCAGTACTTC	CSVERTGGVGETQYF
.	TRBD2	TRBV4-1	TRBJ2-1	TGCGCCAGCAGCCTCCTAGCGGGTGAGCAGTTCTTC	CASSLLAGEQFF
once	TRBD1	TRBV20-1	TRBJ2-5	TGCAGTGCTAGTCGTGGGTTGGGGACAGGGGGAAAAGAGACCCAGTACTTC	CSASRGLGTGGKETQYF
.	TRBD2	TRBV5-1	TRBJ2-2	TGCGCCAGCAGCTTAGCGGGAGGTTACACCGGGGAGCTGTTTTTT	CASSLAGGYTGELFF
.	.	TRBV3-1/TRBV3-2	TRBJ1-6	TGTGCCAGCAGCCAAGATCGGGAAAGCTCCTATAATTCACCCCTCCACTTT	CASSQDRESSYNSPLHF
.	.	TRBV4-3	TRBJ1-1	TGCGCCAGCAGCCAAGGGGGTAGGGGGAACACTGAAGCTTTCTTT	CASSQGGRGNTEAFF
.	.	TRBV28	TRBJ2-3	TGTGCCAGCCTCGAAGGGGGCACAGATACGCAGTATTTT	CASLEGGTDTQYF
.	.	TRBV27	TRBJ2-5	TGTGCCAGCAAGCCGACAGCACAAGAGACCCAGTACTTC	CASKPTAQETQYF
once	.	TRBV9	TRBJ1-6	TGTGCCAGCAGCGGCTGGGAGGTTGGCCCTTCTAATTCACCCCTCCACTTT	CASSGWEVGPSNSPLHF
.	.	TRBV7-8	TRBJ1-1	TGTGCCAGCGGCCACACGCGAGGGAACACTGAAGCTTTCTTT	CASGHTRGNTEAFF
once	.	TRBV5-8	TRBJ2-6	TGTGCCAGCAGCTTGGGGGGTGGGGCCAACGTCCTGACTTTC	CASSLGGGANVLTF
.	.	TRBV13	TRBJ2-7	TGTGCCAGCAGCCCCCCCGGGCGTTTCAGGTACGAGCAGTACTTC	CASSPPGRFRYEQYF
once	TRBD2	TRBV4-3	TRBJ2-3	TGCGCCAGCAGCCCCAGACTAGCGGGGAATACAGATACGCAGTATTTT	CASSPRLAGNTDTQYF
.	TRBD1	TRBV28	TRBJ2-7	TGTGCCAGCAGAGCATTCGGGACAGCTGAGTCCTACGAGCAGTACTTC	CASRAFGTAESYEQYF
.	.	TRBV6-5	TRBJ2-7	TGTGCCAGCAGCCTCGGGACTCCTGCCTACGAGCAGTACTTC	CASSLGTPAYEQYF
.	TRBD1	TRBV6-5	TRBJ1-2	TGTGCCAGCAGCCAGACAGGGGGCCTCTATGGCTACACCTTC	CASSQTGGLYGYTF
.	TRBD2	TRBV7-2	TRBJ2-3	TGTGCCAGCAGCTTTCTTAGCGGGGGGGCCTGGTCAGATACGCAGTATTTT	CASSFLSGGAWSDTQYF
.	.	TRBV6-4	TRBJ2-3	TGTGCCAGCAGTGACTCGGCGGGGTCTAGCACAGATACGCAGTATTTT	CASSDSAGSSTDTQYF
.	.	TRBV5-1	TRBJ2-1	TGCGCCAGCAGCTTGGCCCTTAGCGTCAATGAGCAGTTCTTC	CASSLALSVNEQFF
.	.	TRBV9	TRBJ2-2	TGTGCCAGCAGCGAAGATCTCATTAACACCGGGGAGCTGTTTTTT	CASSEDLINTGELFF
.	TRBD2	TRBV14	TRBJ2-1	TGTGCCAGCAGCCAACCTCGACTAGCGGGGGGCTCCTACAATGAGCAGTTCTTC	CASSQPRLAGGSYNEQFF
.	TRBD2	TRBV7-9	TRBJ2-1	TGTGCCAGCAGCTTAAGTGGGGCGGGAGTCATTTCGCATGAGCAGTTCTTC	CASSLSGAGVISHEQFF
.	.	TRBV10-2	TRBJ2-5	TGCGCCAGCAGTGAGTCGGGGGGGCAATCAGAGACCCAGTACTTC	CASSESGGQSETQYF
.	TRBD2	TRBV6-1	TRBJ2-1	TGTGCCAGCAGTGAAGCGCTGGGCGGGAGGCCAGTCAATGAGCAGTTCTTC	CASSEALGGRPVNEQFF
.	.	TRBV3-1/TRBV3-2	TRBJ2-1	TGTGCCAGCAGCCTCCGGGACTTTGAGCAGTTCTTC	CASSLRDFEQFF
.	.	TRBV7-2	TRBJ1-6	TGTGCCAGCAGCTTACCCCACCCCGTGGGGGGGAGTTCACCCCTCCACTTT	CASSLPHPVGGSSPLHF
once	TRBD2	TRBV11-3	TRBJ2-2	TGTGCCAGCAGCTTAGATCGATGGCTAGCGGGAGGGCCTAACACCGGGGAGCTGTTTTTT	CASSLDRWLAGGPNTGELFF
.	.	TRBV6-2/TRBV6-3	TRBJ1-5	TGTGCCAGCAGTTACTTCCTAAGGGGTTGGCAGCCCCAGCATTTT	CASSYFLRGWQPQHF